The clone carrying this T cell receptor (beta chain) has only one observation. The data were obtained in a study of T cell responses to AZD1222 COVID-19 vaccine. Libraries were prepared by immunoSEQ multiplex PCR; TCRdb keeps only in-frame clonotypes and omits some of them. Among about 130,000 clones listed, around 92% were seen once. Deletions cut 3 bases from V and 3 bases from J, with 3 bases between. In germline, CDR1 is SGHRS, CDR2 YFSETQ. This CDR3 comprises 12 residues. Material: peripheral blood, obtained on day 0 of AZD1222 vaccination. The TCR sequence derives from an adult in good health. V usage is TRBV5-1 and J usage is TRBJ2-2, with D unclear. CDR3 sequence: CASSSHTGELFF. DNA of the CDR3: TGCGCCAGCAGCTCTCACACCGGGGAGCTGTTTTTT. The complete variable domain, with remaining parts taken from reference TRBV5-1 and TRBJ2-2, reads KAGVTQTPRYLIKTRGQQVTLSCSPISGHRSVSWYQQTPGQGLQFLFEYFSETQRNKGNFPGRFSGRQFSNSRSEMNVSTLELGDSALYLCASSSHTGELFFGEGSRLTVL.